The T cell receptor (beta chain) described here comes from a study of cytomegalovirus exposure and HLA in healthy donors. Study information: Earlier, 95 million to 120 million unique TCR beta sequences were recovered from some 200 million T cells by an analysis.

A multiplex PCR was run with 60 Vbeta primers and 13 Jbeta primers. Data came from immunoSEQ multiplex PCR; TCRdb stores just in-frame clones and leaves some out. Here the sample spans approximately 180,000 clones, more than 85% being singletons. Germline V gene lookup returns CDR1 MNHEY and CDR2 SMNVEV (reference sequence). CDR3 length: 19 residues. V was pared by 3 bases and J by 7 bases, with 17 bases of the junction left unmatched. This clone was detected a few times. The chain links TRBV27 to TRBJ2-1; 11 positions match TRBD2. The sample consisted of PBMCs. The clonotype comes from a woman younger than 35 in good health and CMV-seronegative. This CDR3 is CASSFGLAGGQPPGNEQFF. In DNA form, the CDR3 reads TGTGCCAGCAGTTTCGGGCTAGCGGGGGGCCAACCCCCAGGAAATGAGCAGTTCTTC.